The following is a T cell receptor beta chain sequence with its context. TCRdb keeps only in-frame clones here, not all; method: immunoSEQ multiplex PCR. The sample lists some 900,000 clones; approximately 76% were seen once. The sample is drawn from a study of shared clonotypes between healthy human individuals. Deletions cut 5 bases from V and 3 bases from J, with 13 bases between. In germline, CDR1 is SGHTA, CDR2 FQGNSA. The CDR3 is 14 amino acids. The specimen sequenced was memory CD4+ T cells sorted from blood. Sample subset: CD45RA-negative fraction. The chain has TRBV7-2 and TRBJ1-1; D call uncertain. The TCR originated in a man aged 18 to 29 in good health. CDR3 sequence: CASSRWLGDTEAFF. The CDR3 DNA sequence: TGTGCCAGCAGCCGGTGGTTAGGAGACACTGAAGCTTTCTTT.